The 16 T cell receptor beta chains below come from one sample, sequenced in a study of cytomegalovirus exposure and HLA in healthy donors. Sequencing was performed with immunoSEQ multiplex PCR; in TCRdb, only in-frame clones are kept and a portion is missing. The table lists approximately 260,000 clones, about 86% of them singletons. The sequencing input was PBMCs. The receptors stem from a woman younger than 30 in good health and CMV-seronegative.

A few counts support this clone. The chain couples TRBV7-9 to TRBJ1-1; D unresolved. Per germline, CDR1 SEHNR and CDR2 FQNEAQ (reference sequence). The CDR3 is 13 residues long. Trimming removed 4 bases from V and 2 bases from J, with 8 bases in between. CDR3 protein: CASSSQRNTEAFF. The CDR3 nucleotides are TGTGCCAGCAGCTCACAGAGAAACACTGAAGCTTTCTTT.

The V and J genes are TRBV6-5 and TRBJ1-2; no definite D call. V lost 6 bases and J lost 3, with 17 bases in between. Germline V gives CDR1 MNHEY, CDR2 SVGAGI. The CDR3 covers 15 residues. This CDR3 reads CASSPPGGYDYGYTF. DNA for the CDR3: TGTGCCAGCAGCCCCCCTGGAGGCTACGACTATGGCTACACCTTC.

CDR3 protein: CAPRAASNEKLFF. The CDR3 region has the DNA TGTGCCCCCAGGGCAGCGTCCAATGAAAAACTGTTTTTT. The V gene is TRBV6-5, the J gene TRBJ1-4; perhaps TRBD1 as D (5 bases). Germline V gene lookup returns CDR1 MNHEY and CDR2 SVGAGI. This CDR3 spans 13 amino acids. Trimming took off 11 bases at V and 5 bases at J, with 15 bases between the two ends.

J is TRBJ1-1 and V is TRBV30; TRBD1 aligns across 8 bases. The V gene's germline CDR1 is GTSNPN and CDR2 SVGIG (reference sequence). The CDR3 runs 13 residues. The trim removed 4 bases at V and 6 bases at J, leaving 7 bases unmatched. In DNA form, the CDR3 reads TGTGCCTGGAACCTCAGGGGGCGGTCTGAAGCTTTCTTT. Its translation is CAWNLRGRSEAFF.

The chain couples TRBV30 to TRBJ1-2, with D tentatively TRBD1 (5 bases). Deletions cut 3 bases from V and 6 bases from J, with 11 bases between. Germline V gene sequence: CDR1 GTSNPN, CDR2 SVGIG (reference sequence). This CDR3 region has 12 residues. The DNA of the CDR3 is TGTGCCTGGAGCGGCGGGGGACATGGCTACACCTTC. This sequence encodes CAWSGGGHGYTF. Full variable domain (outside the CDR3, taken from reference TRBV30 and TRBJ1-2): SQTIHQWPATLVQPVGSPLSLECTVEGTSNPNLYWYRQAAGRGLQLLFYSVGIGQISSEVPQNLSASRPQDRQFILSSKKLLLSDSGFYLCAWSGGGHGYTFGSGTRLTVV.

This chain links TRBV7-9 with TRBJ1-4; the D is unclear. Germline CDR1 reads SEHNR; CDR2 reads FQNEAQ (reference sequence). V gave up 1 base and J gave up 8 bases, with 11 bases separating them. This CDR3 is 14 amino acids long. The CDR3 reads CASSLEGSGEKLFF. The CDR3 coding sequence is TGTGCCAGCAGCTTAGAAGGGTCGGGGGAAAAACTGTTTTTT.

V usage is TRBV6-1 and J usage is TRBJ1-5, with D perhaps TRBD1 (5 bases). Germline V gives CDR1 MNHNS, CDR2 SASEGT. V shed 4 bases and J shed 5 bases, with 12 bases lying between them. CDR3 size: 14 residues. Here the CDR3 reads CASSGMGRHQPQHF. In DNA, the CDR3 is TGTGCCAGCAGTGGGATGGGGCGACATCAGCCCCAGCATTTT.

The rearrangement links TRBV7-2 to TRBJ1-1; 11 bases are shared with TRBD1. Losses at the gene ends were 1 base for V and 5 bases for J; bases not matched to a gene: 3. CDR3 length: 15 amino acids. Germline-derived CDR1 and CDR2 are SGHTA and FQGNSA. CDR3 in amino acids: CASSLVRDRGTEAFF. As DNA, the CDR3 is TGTGCCAGCAGCTTAGTTCGGGACAGGGGGACTGAAGCTTTCTTT.

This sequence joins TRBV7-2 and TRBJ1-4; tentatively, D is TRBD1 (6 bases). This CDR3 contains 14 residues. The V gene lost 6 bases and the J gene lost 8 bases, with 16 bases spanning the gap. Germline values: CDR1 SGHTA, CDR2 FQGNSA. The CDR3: CASSRQVEGEKLFF. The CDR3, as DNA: TGTGCCAGCAGTAGACAGGTTGAGGGAGAAAAACTGTTTTTT.

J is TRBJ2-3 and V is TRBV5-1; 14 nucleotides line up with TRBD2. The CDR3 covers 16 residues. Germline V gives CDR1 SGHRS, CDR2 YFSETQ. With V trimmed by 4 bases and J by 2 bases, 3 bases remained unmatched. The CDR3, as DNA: TGCGCCAGCAGCGCGGGACTAGCGGGGGACACAGATACGCAGTATTTT. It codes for CASSAGLAGDTDTQYF.

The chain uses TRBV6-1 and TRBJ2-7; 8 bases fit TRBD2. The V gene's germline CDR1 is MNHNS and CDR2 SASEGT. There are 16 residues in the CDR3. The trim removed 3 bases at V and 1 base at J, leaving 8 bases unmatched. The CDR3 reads CASSDPGGTRSYEQYF. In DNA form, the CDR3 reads TGTGCCAGCAGTGACCCAGGTGGGACTAGGTCCTACGAGCAGTACTTC.

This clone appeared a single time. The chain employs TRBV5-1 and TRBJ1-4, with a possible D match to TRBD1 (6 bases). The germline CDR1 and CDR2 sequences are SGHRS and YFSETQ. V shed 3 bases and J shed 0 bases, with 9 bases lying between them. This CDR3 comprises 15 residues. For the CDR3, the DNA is TGCGCCAGCAGCTCGCGGACAGCAACTAATGAAAAACTGTTTTTT. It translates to CASSSRTATNEKLFF. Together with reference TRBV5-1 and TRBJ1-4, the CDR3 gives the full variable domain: KAGVTQTPRYLIKTRGQQVTLSCSPISGHRSVSWYQQTPGQGLQFLFEYFSETQRNKGNFPGRFSGRQFSNSRSEMNVSTLELGDSALYLCASSSRTATNEKLFFGSGTQLSVL.

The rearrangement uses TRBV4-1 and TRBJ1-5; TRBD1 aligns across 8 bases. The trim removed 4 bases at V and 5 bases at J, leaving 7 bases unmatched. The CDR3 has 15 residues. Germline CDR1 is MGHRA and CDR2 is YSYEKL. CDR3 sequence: CASSPHRGADQPQHF. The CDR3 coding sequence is TGCGCCAGCAGCCCCCACAGGGGGGCGGATCAGCCCCAGCATTTT.

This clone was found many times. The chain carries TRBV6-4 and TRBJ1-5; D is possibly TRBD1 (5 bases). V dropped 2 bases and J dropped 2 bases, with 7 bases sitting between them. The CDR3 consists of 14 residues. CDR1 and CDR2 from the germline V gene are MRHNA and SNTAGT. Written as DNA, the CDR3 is TGTGCCAGCAGTGACAGGGGTGGCAATCAGCCCCAGCATTTT. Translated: CASSDRGGNQPQHF.

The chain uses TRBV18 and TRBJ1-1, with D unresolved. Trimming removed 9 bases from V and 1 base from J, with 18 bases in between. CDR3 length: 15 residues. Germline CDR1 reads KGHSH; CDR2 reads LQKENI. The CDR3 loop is CASSFYARSNTEAFF. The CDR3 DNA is TGTGCCAGTTCTTTTTATGCCAGGTCGAACACTGAAGCTTTCTTT.

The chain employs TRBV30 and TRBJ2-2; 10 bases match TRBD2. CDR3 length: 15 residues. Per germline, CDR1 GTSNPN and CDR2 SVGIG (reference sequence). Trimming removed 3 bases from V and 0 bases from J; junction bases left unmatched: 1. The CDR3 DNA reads TGTGCCTGGAGCAGCGGGGGGGCGAACACCGGGGAGCTGTTTTTT. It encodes CAWSSGGANTGELFF.